This T cell receptor (beta chain) was recorded in a study of naive and memory T cell subsets. The beta constant-region primer was an equimolar mix of two oligonucleotides covering TRBC1 and TRBC2. The ligated cDNA underwent four PCR rounds using SP2 and nested alpha and beta constant-region primers. TCRdb used MiXCR to reprocess the UMI-ligation and nested PCR reads, holding one entry per CDR3 protein. The sample lists 95,000 to 150,000 distinct CDR3 sequences; 35% to 45% were seen once. Trimming removed 0 bases from V and 4 bases from J, with 13 bases in between. The CDR3 length is 15 residues. In germline, CDR1 is SGHRS, CDR2 YFSETQ. This clonotype was seen more than once but under ten times.

Sequencing input: central memory CD4+ T cells from blood. This clonotype was sampled from a human donor in good health. The chain has TRBV5-1 and TRBJ2-5; D is undetermined. The CDR3 reads CASSLDRHPLETQYF. CDR3 DNA sequence: TGCGCCAGCAGCTTGGACAGACACCCATTAGAGACCCAGTACTTC. Full variable domain (rest looked up from reference TRBV5-1 and TRBJ2-5): KAGVTQTPRYLIKTRGQQVTLSCSPISGHRSVSWYQQTPGQGLQFLFEYFSETQRNKGNFPGRFSGRQFSNSRSEMNVSTLELGDSALYLCASSLDRHPLETQYFGPGTRLLVL.